These 7 T cell receptor beta chains came from one sample sequenced in a study of T cells in Graves' hyperthyroidism and ophthalmopathy. Amplification targeted TCR beta CDR3 regions from RNA transcripts. First-round RT-PCR with HTBI primers amplified the TCR CDR3 region. TCRdb itself ran the multiplex PCR reads through MiXCR, one entry per CDR3 protein. In the table there are a few hundred thousand distinct CDR3 sequences, 14% of which are singletons. The sequencing sample was made of blood. All receptors come from a woman aged 18-29 years with Graves' hyperthyroidism.

This clonotype was observed at least ten times. This chain uses TRBV9 with TRBJ2-7, with 10 bases identical to TRBD2. The junction had 10 bases not matched to a gene; V was cut back by 0 bases and J by 7 bases. The CDR3 runs 16 residues. Germline lookup yields CDR1 SGDLS and CDR2 YYNGEE. CDR3 DNA: TGTGCCAGCAGCGTAGCAGCGGGAGGGTCCTTCCTAGAGCAGTACTTC. It translates to CASSVAAGGSFLEQYF.

The J gene is TRBJ1-1, the V gene TRBV10-3; D is unclear. With 5 bases removed from V and 8 bases from J, the gap between germline ends came to 12 bases. CDR1 is ENHRY and CDR2 is SYGVKD in the germline V gene. The CDR3 is 12 amino acids. The CDR3 nucleotides are TGTGCCATCAGTCGATCGGAAGGAGAAGCTTTCTTT. This encodes CAISRSEGEAFF.

This clonotype was detected a few times. The rearrangement joins TRBV20-1 to TRBJ1-2; D might be TRBD1 (6 bases). The V end was cut by 6 bases, the J end by 4 bases, with 15 bases between. The CDR3 runs to 13 residues. Germline V gene data show CDR1 as DFQATT and CDR2 as SNEGSKA (reference sequence). The CDR3 DNA reads as TGCAGTGCCCAAGGTGGGGGCGTCTATGGCTACACCTTC. Translating it yields CSAQGGGVYGYTF.

This rearrangement joins TRBV7-9 to TRBJ2-1; 8 bases are shared with TRBD2. Looked up from germline, CDR1 is SEHNR and CDR2 is FQNEAQ (reference sequence). This CDR3 has 13 amino acids. Trimming removed 3 bases from V and 9 bases from J; junction bases left unmatched: 4. The CDR3 bases are TGTGCCAGCAGCTTGAGCGGGAGTGGTGAGCAGTTCTTC. Translation gives CASSLSGSGEQFF.

The sample holds many counts of this clonotype. The gene calls are TRBV11-3 and TRBJ2-1; 8 bases are shared with TRBD2. CDR1 SGHNT and CDR2 YENEEA come from the germline V gene. This CDR3 spans 14 amino acids. V gave up 5 bases and J gave up 8 bases; unmatched junction bases: 8. The CDR3, as DNA: TGTGCCAGCAGCCCAAGGGAAGCGGGAGATGAGCAGTTCTTC. Translation gives CASSPREAGDEQFF.

This clonotype was recorded at least ten times. This rearrangement joins TRBV2 to TRBJ2-1, with TRBD2 matching 8 bases. Germline CDR1 reads SNHLY; CDR2 reads FYNNEI. This CDR3 has 14 amino acids. V was pared by 8 bases and J by 4 bases, with 7 bases of the junction left unmatched. The CDR3 DNA follows: TGTGCCAGCTGTCAACGGGAGGGATACAATGAGCAGTTCTTC. This encodes CASCQREGYNEQFF.

This clonotype was seen ten or more times. The germline gene is not matched at one end of the junction; a read error may be the cause. This rearrangement joins TRBV5-1 to TRBJ2-7; D gene ambiguous. This CDR3 has 12 residues. The germline V gene has CDR1 SGHRS and CDR2 YFSETQ. The CDR3: CASSLETYERYF. The CDR3 nucleotides read TGCGCCAGCAGCTTGGAGACCTACGAGCGGTACTTC.